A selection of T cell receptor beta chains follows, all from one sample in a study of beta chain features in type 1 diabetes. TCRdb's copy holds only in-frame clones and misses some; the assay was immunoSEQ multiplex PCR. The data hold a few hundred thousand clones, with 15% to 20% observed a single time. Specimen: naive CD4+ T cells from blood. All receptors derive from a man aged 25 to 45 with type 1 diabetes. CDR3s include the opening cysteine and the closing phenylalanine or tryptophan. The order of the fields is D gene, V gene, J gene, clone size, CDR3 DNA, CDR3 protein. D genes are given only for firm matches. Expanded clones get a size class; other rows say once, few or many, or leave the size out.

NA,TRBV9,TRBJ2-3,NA,TGTGCCAGCGGCCGAGCGTACGATACGCAGTATTTT,CASGRAYDTQYF
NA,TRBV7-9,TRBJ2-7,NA,TGTGCCAGCAGCTTAGCTCCGGCAGGGGTGACCAAATTCTACGAGCAGTACTTC,CASSLAPAGVTKFYEQYF
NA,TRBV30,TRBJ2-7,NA,TGTGCCTGCTTGAGGGGCGAGCAGTACTTC,CACLRGEQYF
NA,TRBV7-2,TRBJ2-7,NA,TGTGCCAGCAGCCTCAGCTCCTACGAGCAGTACTTC,CASSLSSYEQYF
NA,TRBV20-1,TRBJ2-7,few,TGCAGTGCTACAACACTCTACGAGCAGTACTTC,CSATTLYEQYF
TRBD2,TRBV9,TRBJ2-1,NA,TGTGCCAGCAGCGGGACTAGCGGGAGTGGAAATGAGCAGTTCTTC,CASSGTSGSGNEQFF
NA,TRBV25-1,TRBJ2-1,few,TGTGCCAGCAGTGACGCTACAGGGAGGGATGAGCAGTTCTTC,CASSDATGRDEQFF
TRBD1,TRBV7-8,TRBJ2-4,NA,TGTGCCAGCAGCCCAAACCGGGACAGGGTTCTGAACATTCAGTACTTC,CASSPNRDRVLNIQYF
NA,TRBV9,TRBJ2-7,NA,TGTGCCAGCAGCGTAGCGGGGGGCATCTCCTACGAGCAGTACTTC,CASSVAGGISYEQYF
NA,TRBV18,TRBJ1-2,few,TGTGCCAGCTCACCATCGGCAACTAACTATGGCTACACCTTC,CASSPSATNYGYTF
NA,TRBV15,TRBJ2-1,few,TGTGCCACCAGCAAAACTCTCCTGAATGAGCAGTTCTTC,CATSKTLLNEQFF
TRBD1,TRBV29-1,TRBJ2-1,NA,TGCAGCGCTGGGGGACAGGGGATAAATGAGCAGTTCTTC,CSAGGQGINEQFF
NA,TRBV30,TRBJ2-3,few,TGTGCCTGGAGCCCTGACTCGCTTGGAGATACGCAGTATTTT,CAWSPDSLGDTQYF
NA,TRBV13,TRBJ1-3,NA,TGTGCCAGCAGACTAAACGCCGCTGGAAACACCATATATTTT,CASRLNAAGNTIYF
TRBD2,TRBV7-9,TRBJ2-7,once,TGTGCCAGCAGGCGCGGGGGGGCCGCGTACGAGCAGTACTTC,CASRRGGAAYEQYF
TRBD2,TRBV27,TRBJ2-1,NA,TGTGCCAGCAGTGAGACCGGACTAGCGGGAGTCAATGAGCAGTTCTTC,CASSETGLAGVNEQFF
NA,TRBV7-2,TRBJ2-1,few,TGTGCCAGCAGCTTATTCGGCGGGACCTACAATGAGCAGTTCTTC,CASSLFGGTYNEQFF
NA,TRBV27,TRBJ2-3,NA,TGTGCCAGCAGTTGGGCAGATACGCAGTATTTT,CASSWADTQYF
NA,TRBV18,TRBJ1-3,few,TGTGCCAGCTCACAGGGATCGAGCTCTGGAAACACCATATATTTT,CASSQGSSSGNTIYF
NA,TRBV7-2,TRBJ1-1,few,TGTGCCAGCAGCCCTTTCTCGCGGGACACTGAAGCTTTCTTT,CASSPFSRDTEAFF
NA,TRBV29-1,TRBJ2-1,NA,TGCAGCGTCAGTCTTCCCTCCAGGGAGCAGTTCTTC,CSVSLPSREQFF
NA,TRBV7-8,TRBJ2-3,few,TGTGCCAGCAGCTACCGGGACTCCTTCACAGATACGCAGTATTTT,CASSYRDSFTDTQYF
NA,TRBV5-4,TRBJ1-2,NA,TGTGCCAGCAGCGCAAGGGAGGGACCTAACTATGGCTACACCTTC,CASSAREGPNYGYTF
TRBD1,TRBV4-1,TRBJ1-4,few,TGCGCCAGCAGGACAGGGAATGAAAAACTGTTTTTT,CASRTGNEKLFF
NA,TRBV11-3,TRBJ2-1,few,TGTGCCAGCAGCTCCCCCTTGGACGGAGCAGAGCAGTTCTTC,CASSSPLDGAEQFF
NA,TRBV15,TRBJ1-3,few,TGTGCCACCAGCAGTTCTCCGGACGGGACAGGAAACACCATATATTTT,CATSSSPDGTGNTIYF
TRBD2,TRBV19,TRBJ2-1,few,TGTGCCAGTAGCAACAAGAGAAAGGCGGGACTAGCGGTAAGCTCCTACAATGAGCAGTTCTTC,CASSNKRKAGLAVSSYNEQFF
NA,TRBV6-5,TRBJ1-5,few,TGTGCCAGCAGTTACGAGGGGCCAGCTAGCAATCAGCCCCAGCATTTT,CASSYEGPASNQPQHF
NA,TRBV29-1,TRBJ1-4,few,TGCAGCGGCCAAGACAGTATACATGAAAAACTGTTTTTT,CSGQDSIHEKLFF
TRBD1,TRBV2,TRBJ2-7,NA,TGTGCCAGCAGAGAACAGGGGATCTCCTACGAGCAGTACTTC,CASREQGISYEQYF
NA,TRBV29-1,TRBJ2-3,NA,TGCAGCGTTGAGGCGAGTGGGGGAGATACGCAGTATTTT,CSVEASGGDTQYF
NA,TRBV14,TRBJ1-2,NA,TGTGCCAGCAGCCAAGGTTCAGGGAGCACCTTC,CASSQGSGSTF
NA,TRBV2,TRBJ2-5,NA,TGTGCCACCCGAGGGGTGCGGGAGACCCAGTACTTC,CATRGVRETQYF
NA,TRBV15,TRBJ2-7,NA,TGTGCCACCAGCAGAGCCACGTACGAGCAGTACTTC,CATSRATYEQYF
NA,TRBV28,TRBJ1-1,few,TGTGCCAGCAGTACGCCGGGACATGGCACTGAAGCTTTCTTT,CASSTPGHGTEAFF
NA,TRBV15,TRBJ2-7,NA,TGTGCCACCAGCAGAGATGGGGTAGGCAGGGTGAACTACGAGCAGTACTTC,CATSRDGVGRVNYEQYF
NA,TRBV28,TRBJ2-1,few,TGTGCCAGCGAGACCCCCCTGAGAGGGGGGAAGTTCTTC,CASETPLRGGKFF